This T cell receptor beta chain was sequenced for a study of regulatory T cells in long-lasting Graves disease (dated by TCRdb to about 2021). With respect to the entire study: To count as having persistent Graves' disease, a patient had to have received antithyroid drug treatment for over 5 years with TSH receptor autoantibodies remaining persistently positive. Persistent Graves' disease patients were compared with newly diagnosed Graves' disease patients by peripheral blood TCR sequencing and RNA sequencing. The study was conducted in China and was registered as a clinical trial. In the clinical cohort, patients with persistent Graves' disease had used antithyroid drugs for an average of about 9.4 years. A total of about 35 samples underwent TCR sequencing, from about 13 patients with persistent Graves' disease and approximately 20 patients with newly diagnosed Graves' disease. Study-level results and caveats: Persistent Graves' disease patients showed lower TCR Shannon entropy and fewer highly expanded clones than newly diagnosed patients, suggesting clonal expansion. Only peripheral blood was studied, because thyroid tissue, the primary lesion, was inaccessible. Sequencing and analysis were limited to the TCR beta chain. A larger number of public clonotypes was shared among persistent patients (more than 2,500) than among newly diagnosed patients (about 990). The authors noted that the small sample size was a limitation that may lower accuracy.

Receptor libraries were prepared by multiplex PCR. TCRdb records Illumina HiSeq 4000 as the sequencer. CDR3 regions were amplified by Arm-PCR with iRepertoire HTBI primers to construct TCR beta libraries. Before sequencing, the PCR products underwent gel purification. Per the original workflow: Across samples, approximately 68 TRBV and 13 to 15 TRBJ segments were identified and used for gene usage analysis of CDR3 amino acid clonotypes. Filtered high-quality paired reads were merged into contigs using COPE and FqMerger. Contigs were aligned with BLAST to IMGT TRBV, TRBD and TRBJ reference genes, and CDR3 was defined per IMGT. Any clonotype with a frequency above 0.1% was counted as a highly expanded clone. Repertoire diversity was measured by Shannon entropy, and V-J evenness by the Gini coefficient. A clonotype found in more than one individual was treated as public. TCRdb cleaned the public reads at Q25 with fastp, built clones with MiXCR and kept in-frame beta chains. When rows share a CDR3 protein, they turn into one entry using the most common DNA and genes. What appears here as the V and J calls and clone size reflects TCRdb's work, not the paper's. The sample table contains approximately 400,000 distinct CDR3 sequences; only one count was recorded for less than 25% of them. The ten largest clonotypes hold less than 25% of the sample.

Taken with the paper, the label for time point translates to: persistent/refractory GD, antithyroid drugs over 5 years with positive TRAb. RNA was extracted from PBMCs in TRIzol for both TCR sequencing and RNA sequencing. Graves' disease was diagnosed according to American Thyroid Association guidelines. Recruitment of patients was carried out at an endocrinology department in Xi'an, China. From each patient, about 9.7 milliliters of peripheral blood was collected into an EDTA anticoagulant tube. Ficoll Paque Plus density gradient separation was used to isolate PBMCs, and no further T cell sorting was done. RNA quality was checked with an Agilent 2100 Bioanalyzer and agarose gel, and concentration with a NanoDrop 2000. Concerning this clonotype: Its antigen remains unidentified. It has no much larger one-base neighbor in the sample; base qualities were not kept.

The starting material was peripheral blood mononuclear cells (PBMCs), obtained when the disease was refractory, from a patient treated with antithyroid drugs. The sequence was collected from a female donor with Graves disease.

CDR3 loop: CASSLERGQRAQETQYF. The DNA is as follows: TGTGCCAGCAGCTTAGAGAGGGGACAGCGCGCCCAAGAGACCCAGTACTTC. Here the chain combines TRBV7-8 and TRBJ2-5; the junction holds 7 bases that match TRBD1. V lost 1 base and J lost 1 base, and the count of bases not matched to a germline gene is 9. The CDR3 runs 17 residues from the cysteine to the phenylalanine. This entry keeps only the CDR3 DNA: 51 bases, framed from base 1. The germline V gene gives CDR1 as SGHVS and CDR2 as FQNEAQ.